Given below is one T cell receptor (beta chain) in context. The data belong to a study of blood T cell repertoires in COVID-19. Study at large: Donors in the United States, Italy and Spain gave samples during acute or convalescent COVID-19. Sources were T cells, B-cell-depleted T cells, or PBMCs; the material itself was cDNA or gDNA.

V was trimmed by 6 bases and J by 1 base, leaving 6 bases between them. Germline V lookup: CDR1 WSHSY, CDR2 SAAADI. The CDR3 spans 13 residues. Per the original data handling: Reference gene primer amplification yielded estimated nucleated cell counts. Sequencing used immunoSEQ multiplex PCR; TCRdb keeps in-frame clones, though not all of them. Clone size and V and J calls were adopted from that table, with D and trimming inferred from the DNA. The sample has 200,000 to 250,000 clones; approximately 81% are singletons. The rearrangement links TRBV10-2 to TRBJ2-2; D gene ambiguous. The clonotype originates from an elderly woman with acute or convalescent COVID-19. Sequencing was performed on peripheral blood. CDR3 in DNA: TGCGCCAGCAGATCTAAGAACACCGGGGAGCTGTTTTTT. This translates into CASRSKNTGELFF.